Given below is one TCR beta chain in context. The data originate from a study of blood T cell repertoires in COVID-19. Libraries were prepared by immunoSEQ multiplex PCR; TCRdb keeps only in-frame clonotypes and omits some of them. The sample holds over 110,000 clones, about 89% seen once. The CDR3 contains 14 residues. The germline gives CDR1 KGHDR, CDR2 SFDVKD. V lost 1 base and J 8 bases, leaving 13 bases between the germline ends. The material sequenced was PBMCs or T cells enriched from blood (not recorded which). The TCR originated in a man in his fifties or sixties who had recovered from COVID-19. The chain links TRBV24-1 to TRBJ1-2; D is possibly TRBD1 (6 bases). The CDR3 DNA is TGTGCCACCAGTGATTTAAAACAGGGTTCCGGCTACACCTTC. Translating gives CATSDLKQGSGYTF.